The text below deals with one T cell receptor beta chain. Its antigen is as yet unknown. These data come from a study of CD8+ T cells in alopecia areata. Study-wide background: Treated patients took oral tofacitinib at 5 to 10 mg twice daily. Notes on the study in general: Uncertainty remains about how baseline CD8+ expansion links to response, with one nonresponder. Throughout tofacitinib, many expanded lesional clones continued to persist in scalp and blood.

As for treatment: oral pan-JAK inhibitor, 5-10 mg twice daily. Patients with alopecia areata provided lesional scalp punch biopsies as well as peripheral blood. After isolation, RNA underwent reverse transcription to generate cDNA as the sequencing template. Repertoires were generated with immunoSEQ multiplex PCR, while TCRdb's copy carries only in-frame clones and drops some. Among 250,000 to 350,000 clones listed, approximately 60% were seen once. This specimen consisted of CD4+ T cells sorted from blood, obtained around week 52, from a patient treated with tofacitinib. The receptor comes from a human donor with alopecia areata.

The CDR3 DNA reads TGTGCCTGGAGTGTATCGGGGAGAAACACCATATATTTT. As protein: CAWSVSGRNTIYF. The genes are TRBV30 and TRBJ1-3; no clear D. CDR1 and CDR2 (germline): GTSNPN, SVGIG (reference sequence). There are 13 residues in the CDR3. Between the trimmed V and J ends, which lost 0 bases and 5 bases, there was a span of 8 bases.